The next 6 T cell receptor beta chains were all read from a single sample in a study of blood T cell repertoires in COVID-19. Some clones are missing from TCRdb's copy, which holds only in-frame ones; the method was immunoSEQ multiplex PCR. The table shows about 39,000 clones, with roughly 87% occurring only once. Sequenced material: peripheral blood. Receptors originate from a man in his sixties with acute or convalescent COVID-19.

This clone turned up a few times. The rearrangement joins TRBV28 to TRBJ1-1; TRBD1 aligns across 7 bases. The CDR3 loop spans 14 amino acids. The germline V gene encodes CDR1 MDHEN and CDR2 SYDVKM. V dropped 8 bases and J dropped 2; count of bases not matched to a gene: 8. CDR3 loop: CASARGTVNTEAFF. The CDR3 nucleotides are TGTGCCAGCGCCCGCGGGACAGTTAACACTGAAGCTTTCTTT.

This chain uses TRBV3-1 (or the pseudogene TRBV3-2) with TRBJ1-2; D ambiguous. The CDR3 has 13 amino acids. CDR1 and CDR2 (germline): LGHDT, YNNKEL (reference sequence). Trimming left V 4 bases short and J 4 bases short, with 10 bases between. CDR3 amino acids: CASSPQILYGYTF. The CDR3 region has the DNA TGTGCCAGCAGCCCGCAGATCCTCTATGGCTACACCTTC.

The gene calls are TRBV10-3 and TRBJ2-7; unclear D gene. There are 11 residues in the CDR3. The germline V gene encodes CDR1 ENHRY and CDR2 SYGVKD. V lost 2 bases and J 6 bases, leaving 5 bases between the germline ends. For the CDR3, the DNA is TGTGCCATCAGTGAGGTGGCCGAGCAGTACTTC. Residues: CAISEVAEQYF.

The chain links TRBV13 to TRBJ1-2; D is possibly TRBD1 (5 bases). Germline V gene sequence: CDR1 PRHDT, CDR2 FYEKMQ (reference sequence). CDR3 length: 15 residues. Between the trimmed V and J ends, which lost 5 bases and 2 bases, there was a span of 15 bases. The CDR3 coding sequence is TGTGCCAGCAGCCCGAGAGATTGGGGCAACTATGGCTACACCTTC. This codes for CASSPRDWGNYGYTF.

CDR3 loop: CATSRDPGQPQHF. The CDR3 DNA reads as TGTGCCACCAGCAGAGATCCGGGGCAGCCCCAGCATTTT. V usage is TRBV15 and J usage is TRBJ1-5; D is ambiguous. V lost 0 bases and J 7 bases, leaving 7 bases between the germline ends. This CDR3 is built from 13 residues. Germline-derived CDR1 and CDR2 are LNHNV and YYDKDF (reference sequence).

The chain uses TRBV5-4 and TRBJ2-5; weak D call: TRBD1 (5 bases). Trimming stripped 0 bases from V and 2 bases from J, with 14 bases between. This CDR3 region has 16 residues. The germline gives CDR1 SGHNT, CDR2 YYREEE (reference sequence). The CDR3 spells CASSLGDGHWQETQYF. The CDR3 DNA reads as TGTGCCAGCAGCTTGGGCGATGGACACTGGCAAGAGACCCAGTACTTC.